This T cell receptor (beta chain) was recorded in a study of cytomegalovirus exposure and HLA in healthy donors. Notes on the study in general: It was reported in a later analysis that an Asian-associated ancestry cluster showed fewer N-insertions than the approximately 670-donor mean. Later on, a genetic analysis was performed. It linked a missense variant in DCLRE1C with V- and J-gene trimming of TCR beta. Previously analyzed data showed that most TCR beta V segments were productive at a frequency of about 87% or about 30%.

The CDR3 runs 17 residues. The junction had 16 bases not matched to a gene; V was cut back by 4 bases and J by 6 bases. Germline lookup yields CDR1 SGHDT and CDR2 YYEEEE. This clone has a handful of counts. Its specificity is unknown. The PCR ran on 60 Vbeta and 13 Jbeta primers. The repertoire was sequenced with immunoSEQ multiplex PCR; TCRdb's copy has only in-frame clones and lacks some. The sample records 200,000 to 250,000 clones, approximately 90% being singletons. Sequencing was done on a sample of PBMCs. The clonotype originates from a young woman in good health and CMV-seronegative. The chain recombines TRBV5-6 with TRBJ2-1, with 7 bases that match TRBD2. The CDR3 coding sequence is TGTGCCAGCAGCCTCCAAATAGGAGCGGGGTATCTCAATGAGCAGTTCTTC. This sequence encodes CASSLQIGAGYLNEQFF.